This TCR beta chain was profiled in a study of blood T cell repertoires in COVID-19. Profiling relied on immunoSEQ multiplex PCR, and the TCRdb table lists in-frame clones only, not all of them. The sample shows 300,000 to 350,000 clones, 85% to 90% of them seen only once. The junction had 4 bases not matched to a gene; V was cut back by 3 bases and J by 0 bases. The V gene's germline CDR1 is KGHSH and CDR2 LQKENI. The CDR3 covers 16 residues. In assigning cohorts, the study relied on participant-reported clinical history. Participants in the exposed group had met a COVID-19 case in the 2 weeks before joining the study.

Material: PBMCs or T cells enriched from blood (not recorded which). The chain combines TRBV18 with TRBJ1-5, with TRBD1 matching over 8 bases. The source is a woman aged 25-40 years who had been exposed to COVID-19. The CDR3 loop reads CASSPQTGDSNQPQHF. The DNA for the CDR3 is TGTGCCAGCTCACCGCAGACAGGGGATAGCAATCAGCCCCAGCATTTT.